These 6 T cell receptor beta chains originate from one sample sequenced in a study of T cells after yellow fever vaccination. Each CDR3 protein gets one entry after TCRdb re-called the 5' RACE reads with MiXCR. Found here are around 120,000 distinct CDR3 sequences, approximately 7.1% of them singletons; the top ten hold approximately 3%. The sequenced sample was CD4+ T cells sorted from PBMCs, obtained 45 days after the first yellow fever vaccination. The receptors originated from a man aged 18 to 35 who received the YFV17D yellow fever vaccine.

This clonotype came up many times. J is TRBJ2-2 and V is TRBV3-1, with D unresolved. The V gene lost 1 base and the J gene lost 0 bases, with 0 bases spanning the gap. The CDR3 loop spans 13 amino acids. CDR1 LGHDT and CDR2 YNNKEL come from the germline V gene (reference sequence). The CDR3 nucleotides are TGTGCCAGCAGCCAAGCGAACACCGGGGAGCTGTTTTTT. Translation gives CASSQANTGELFF.

This chain connects TRBV5-1 to TRBJ2-7, with TRBD2 matching over 9 bases. The V segment lost 7 bases and the J segment 7 bases; nucleotides outside the gene matches: 12. Germline CDR1 and CDR2: SGHRS and YFSETQ. The CDR3 has 14 amino acids. Written as DNA, the CDR3 is TGCGCCAGCGGGGCTAGCGGGGCCTGGGGAGAGCAGTACTTC. Translating it yields CASGASGAWGEQYF.

Concerning this clonotype: Just one base apart from a much larger clone, this may be a read error. Given the absence of the conserved phenylalanine or tryptophan at the CDR3 end, a read error is likely. The rearrangement uses TRBV11-2 and TRBJ2-7; TRBD1 matches at 7 bases. CDR1 is SGHAT and CDR2 is FQNNGV in the germline V gene. With V trimmed by 4 bases and J by 3 bases, 6 bases remained unmatched. The CDR3 contains 14 residues. In DNA, the CDR3 is TGTGCCAGCAGCTCGACAGGGAAAAACTACGAGCAGTACTCC. This gives the protein CASSSTGKNYEQYS.

The CDR3 here is CASSRGGQAVTDTQYF. In DNA form, the CDR3 reads TGTGCCAGCAGCCGGGGGGGACAGGCTGTGACAGATACGCAGTATTTT. The V call is TRBV7-6, the J call TRBJ2-3; D might be TRBD1 or TRBD2, each matching 8 bases. This CDR3 comprises 16 residues. Trimming removed 5 bases at V and 3 bases at J, with 18 bases between. Germline CDR1 is SGHVS and CDR2 is FNYEAQ.

This clonotype was seen many times. The chain has TRBV9 and TRBJ1-1; 11 bases align to TRBD1. Per germline, CDR1 SGDLS and CDR2 YYNGEE. V shed 4 bases, J shed 3 bases, and the junction held 2 bases outside the gene matches. The CDR3 has 14 amino acids. DNA of the CDR3: TGTGCCAGCAGCCGGACAGGGGGCTACACTGAAGCTTTCTTT. Protein sequence: CASSRTGGYTEAFF.

This clonotype was picked up many times. This chain links TRBV18 with TRBJ2-1; D is undetermined. V was shortened by 3 bases and J by 5 bases, with 8 bases between the two germline ends. The CDR3 is 13 residues long. CDR1 is KGHSH and CDR2 is LQKENI in the germline V gene. The CDR3 here is CASSPLGNNEQFF. CDR3 DNA sequence: TGTGCCAGCTCACCTCTGGGAAACAATGAGCAGTTCTTC.